This T cell receptor beta chain was obtained from a study of regulatory T cells in long-lasting Graves disease. Study-level information: Persistence in Graves' disease denoted antithyroid drug use beyond 5 years alongside positive TSH receptor antibodies.

Broader study findings: There were preferences for TRBV28, TRBJ1-2 and TRBJ2-5 in persistent disease. Newly diagnosed patients shared 950 to 1,000 public clonotypes; persistent patients shared about 2,700.

To note about this clonotype: Its antigen remains unidentified.

Germline V gene data show CDR1 as DFQATT and CDR2 as SNEGSKA (reference sequence). This CDR3 has 16 amino acids. V shed 0 bases and J shed 0 bases, with 14 bases lying between them. With iRepertoire HTBI primers and Arm-PCR of CDR3 regions, TCR beta libraries were built. Each CDR3 protein is one row after TCRdb ran MiXCR on the multiplex PCR reads. The sample lists around 300,000 distinct CDR3 sequences; 22% were seen once. Time point denoted: persistent/refractory GD, antithyroid drugs over 5 years with positive TRAb. PBMC RNA was the source of the TCR library. Diagnosing Graves' disease relied on the American Thyroid Association guidelines.

The receptor was derived from a female donor with Graves disease. Sequences were derived from peripheral blood mononuclear cells (PBMCs), sampled when the disease was refractory, from a patient treated with antithyroid drugs. This sequence joins TRBV20-1 and TRBJ1-2; D is uncertain. The CDR3 reads CSARDSFLTPNYGYTF. The CDR3 region has the DNA TGCAGTGCTAGAGACAGTTTTTTGACCCCTAACTATGGCTACACCTTC.